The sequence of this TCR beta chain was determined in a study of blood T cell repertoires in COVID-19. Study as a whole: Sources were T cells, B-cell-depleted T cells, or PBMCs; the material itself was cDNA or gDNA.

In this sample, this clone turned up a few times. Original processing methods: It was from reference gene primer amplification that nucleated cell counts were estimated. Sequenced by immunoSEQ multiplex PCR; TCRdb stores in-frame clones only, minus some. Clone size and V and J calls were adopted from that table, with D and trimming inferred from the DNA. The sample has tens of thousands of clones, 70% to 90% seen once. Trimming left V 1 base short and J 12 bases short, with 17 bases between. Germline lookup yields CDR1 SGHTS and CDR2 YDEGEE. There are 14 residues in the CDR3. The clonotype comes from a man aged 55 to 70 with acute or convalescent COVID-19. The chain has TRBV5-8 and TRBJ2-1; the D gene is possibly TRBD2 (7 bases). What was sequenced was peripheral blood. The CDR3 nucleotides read TGTGCCAGCAGCTTGAAGGGGGGGCCTAGCGGGCAGTTCTTC. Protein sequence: CASSLKGGPSGQFF.